These T cell receptor beta chains were read from a single sample in a study of T cell responses to AZD1222 COVID-19 vaccine. Sequencing was performed with immunoSEQ multiplex PCR; in TCRdb, only in-frame clones are kept and a portion is missing. The table records roughly 130,000 clones, roughly 90% of them present only once. The sequences come from peripheral blood, collected on day 0 of AZD1222 vaccination. The receptors stem from an adult in good health. Both conserved end residues are part of each CDR3. A D gene is named only where the DNA matches it firmly. Where a row states a size, it is once, few, many or the class of an expanded clone; other rows omit it.

J gene | V gene | clone size | D gene | CDR3 DNA | CDR3 protein
TRBJ1-5 | TRBV10-3 | . | TRBD1 | TGTGCCATCAGCGGGACAGGGGAGATTGAGCCCCAGCATTTT | CAISGTGEIEPQHF
TRBJ2-7 | TRBV11-2 | . | . | TGTGCCAGCAGCTTAGAAGCGTCCTACGAGCAGTACTTC | CASSLEASYEQYF
TRBJ2-7 | TRBV19 | . | TRBD2 | TGTGCCAGTAGTAATTTGGTGGGAGGGATAACCTACGAGCAGTACTTC | CASSNLVGGITYEQYF
TRBJ2-1 | TRBV7-2 | . | . | TGTGCCAGCAGCTTGGGAACGGATGAGCAGTTCTTC | CASSLGTDEQFF
TRBJ2-1 | TRBV7-6 | . | TRBD1 | TGTGCCAGCAGCCGCGGGACAGGGCAATACAATGAGCAGTTCTTC | CASSRGTGQYNEQFF
TRBJ1-5 | TRBV6-5 | . | . | TGTGCCAGCAGTTCGACAGGAGATCAGCCCCAGCATTTT | CASSSTGDQPQHF
TRBJ2-7 | TRBV4-2 | . | . | TGTGCCAGCAGCCAAGGCGTCAGGGGTTACGAGCAGTACTTC | CASSQGVRGYEQYF
TRBJ2-1 | TRBV12-3/TRBV12-4 | . | TRBD2 | TGTGCCAGCAGTGTTACTAGCGGGGGTGAGCAGTTCTTC | CASSVTSGGEQFF
TRBJ2-7 | TRBV6-6 | . | . | TGTGCCAGCAGTTACGCGGACGTCGACACCTACGAGCAGTACTTC | CASSYADVDTYEQYF
TRBJ2-3 | TRBV30 | . | TRBD2 | TGTGCCTGGAGCGCGGGGGGTCGATCAGATACGCAGTATTTT | CAWSAGGRSDTQYF
TRBJ1-2 | TRBV6-5 | . | . | TGTGCCAGCAGAAGGGGGGAAAACTATGGCTACACCTTC | CASRRGENYGYTF
TRBJ2-7 | TRBV18 | once | TRBD2 | TGTGCCAGCTCGCAAACTAGCGGGATCTCCTACGAGCAGTACTTC | CASSQTSGISYEQYF
TRBJ2-7 | TRBV10-2 | . | TRBD2 | TGCGCCAGCGGGACTAGCGCTACCTACGAGCAGTACTTC | CASGTSATYEQYF
TRBJ1-4 | TRBV6-1 | . | . | TGTGCCAGCAGTGAAGCCTACAGGGCTAATGAAAAACTGTTTTTT | CASSEAYRANEKLFF
TRBJ2-6 | TRBV29-1 | once | . | TGCAGCGTTGGATCCGGCGGGGGCTATGGGGCCAACGTCCTGACTTTC | CSVGSGGGYGANVLTF
TRBJ1-3 | TRBV6-2/TRBV6-3 | . | . | TGTGCCAGCAGTTTGCCGCTCGGGCAGCTCTCTGGAAACACCATATATTTT | CASSLPLGQLSGNTIYF